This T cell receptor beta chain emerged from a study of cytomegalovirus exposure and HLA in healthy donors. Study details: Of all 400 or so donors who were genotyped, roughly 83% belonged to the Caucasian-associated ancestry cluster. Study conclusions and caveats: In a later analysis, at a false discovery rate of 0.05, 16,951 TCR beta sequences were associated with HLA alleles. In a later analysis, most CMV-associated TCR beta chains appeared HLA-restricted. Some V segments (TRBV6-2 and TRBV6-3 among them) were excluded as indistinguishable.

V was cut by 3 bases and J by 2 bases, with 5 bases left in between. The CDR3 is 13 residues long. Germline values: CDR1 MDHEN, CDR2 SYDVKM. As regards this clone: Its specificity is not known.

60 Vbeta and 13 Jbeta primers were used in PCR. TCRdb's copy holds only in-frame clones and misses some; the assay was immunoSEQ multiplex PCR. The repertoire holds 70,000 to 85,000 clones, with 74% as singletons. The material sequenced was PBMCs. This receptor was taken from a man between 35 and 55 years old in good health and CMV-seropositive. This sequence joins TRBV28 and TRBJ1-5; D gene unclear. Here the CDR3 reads CASSLSGNQPQHF. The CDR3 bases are TGTGCCAGCAGTTTGAGTGGCAATCAGCCCCAGCATTTT.